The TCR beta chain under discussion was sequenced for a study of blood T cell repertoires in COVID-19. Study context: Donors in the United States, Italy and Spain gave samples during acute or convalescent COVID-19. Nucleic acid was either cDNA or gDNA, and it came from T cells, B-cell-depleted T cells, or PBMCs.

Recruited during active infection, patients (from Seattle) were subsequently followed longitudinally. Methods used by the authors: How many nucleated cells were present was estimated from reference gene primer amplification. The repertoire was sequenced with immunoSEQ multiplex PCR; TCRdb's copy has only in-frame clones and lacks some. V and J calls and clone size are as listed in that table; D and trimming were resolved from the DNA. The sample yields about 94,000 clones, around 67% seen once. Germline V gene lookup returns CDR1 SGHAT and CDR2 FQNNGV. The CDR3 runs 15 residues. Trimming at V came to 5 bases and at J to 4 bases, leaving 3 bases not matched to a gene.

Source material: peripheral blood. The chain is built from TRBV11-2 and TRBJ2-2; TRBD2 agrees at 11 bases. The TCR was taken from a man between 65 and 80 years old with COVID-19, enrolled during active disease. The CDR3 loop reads CASSPTSGITGELFF. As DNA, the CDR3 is TGTGCCAGCAGCCCGACTAGCGGGATCACCGGGGAGCTGTTTTTT.